The 22 T cell receptor beta chains below were found in one sample sequenced in a study of blood T cell repertoires in COVID-19. This table comes from immunoSEQ multiplex PCR, and its TCRdb copy is limited to in-frame clones, with some not included. The table includes some 270,000 clones, roughly 91% detected once. The sequenced material came from peripheral blood. The receptors were sampled from a man in his thirties or forties with acute or convalescent COVID-19.

V is TRBV2 and J is TRBJ2-6; TRBD2 is a possible D gene (6 bases). V lost 5 bases and J lost 4, with 21 bases in between. The CDR3 is 18 residues long. Germline-derived CDR1 and CDR2 are SNHLY and FYNNEI. The CDR3 reads CASSKTKGRGSGANVLTF. CDR3 coding DNA: TGTGCCAGCAGTAAAACTAAGGGACGGGGGTCCGGGGCCAACGTCCTGACTTTC.

This chain links TRBV11-2 with TRBJ1-5; a possible D gene is TRBD1 (5 bases). The V gene lost 5 bases and the J gene lost 7 bases, with 12 bases spanning the gap. The CDR3 length is 13 residues. Germline values: CDR1 SGHAT, CDR2 FQNNGV. CDR3 in DNA: TGTGCCAGCAGCACGGCGGGGGAACAGCCCCAGCATTTT. Its translation is CASSTAGEQPQHF.

This rearrangement joins TRBV5-1 to TRBJ2-1; 10 bases map to TRBD2. Germline CDR1 SGHRS, CDR2 YFSETQ. Losses at the gene ends were 4 bases for V and 1 base for J; bases not matched to a gene: 5. This CDR3 region has 16 residues. Here the CDR3 DNA reads TGCGCCAGCAGCGCCCGTAGCGGGAGGTCCTACAATGAGCAGTTCTTC. This codes for CASSARSGRSYNEQFF.

The chain is built from TRBV5-1 and TRBJ2-5, with 11 bases matching TRBD2. Trimming took 2 bases from V and 3 from J; bases not matched to a gene: 6. Germline assignment: CDR1 SGHRS and CDR2 YFSETQ. The CDR3 extends over 16 amino acids. The chain's CDR3 is CASSFQLAGVKETQYF. The DNA for the CDR3 is TGCGCCAGCAGCTTTCAACTAGCGGGGGTAAAAGAGACCCAGTACTTC.

The chain joins TRBV6-5 to TRBJ1-5, with a possible D match to TRBD1 (5 bases). The CDR3 length is 12 residues. The germline V gene has CDR1 MNHEY and CDR2 SVGAGI. The V end lost 6 bases, the J end lost 12 bases, and 15 bases lay between the germline ends. The CDR3 region has the DNA TGTGCCAGCAGGGGGGGTGACACGCGCCAGCATTTT. Protein product: CASRGGDTRQHF.

The chain joins TRBV10-2 to TRBJ1-5; D gene unclear. The CDR3 is 13 amino acids. V dropped 3 bases and J dropped 4 bases, with 7 bases sitting between them. Germline CDR1 and CDR2: WSHSY and SAAADI. The CDR3 sequence: CASSEQINQPQHF. The CDR3 nucleotides read TGCGCCAGCAGTGAACAGATTAATCAGCCCCAGCATTTT.

The count of this clone is one. CDR3 sequence: CASSLGQGIIGWRLNTEAFF. The CDR3, as DNA: TGCGCCAGCAGCTTGGGACAGGGGATTATTGGGTGGCGCTTGAACACTGAAGCTTTCTTT. V and J are TRBV5-1 and TRBJ1-1; 8 nucleotides align to TRBD1. Germline CDR1 reads SGHRS; CDR2 reads YFSETQ. With 0 bases clipped from V and 0 bases from J, the junction kept 16 bases outside the gene matches. This CDR3 region has 20 residues. Drawing the rest from reference TRBV5-1 and TRBJ1-1, the complete variable domain is KAGVTQTPRYLIKTRGQQVTLSCSPISGHRSVSWYQQTPGQGLQFLFEYFSETQRNKGNFPGRFSGRQFSNSRSEMNVSTLELGDSALYLCASSLGQGIIGWRLNTEAFFGQGTRLTVV.

The chain recombines TRBV6-5 with TRBJ1-1, with D perhaps TRBD1 (5 bases). Germline CDR1 reads MNHEY; CDR2 reads SVGAGI. V lost 2 bases, J lost 7 bases, and 5 bases lay in between. The CDR3 runs 11 residues. DNA of the CDR3: TGTGCCAGCAGTTACGACAGTGAAGCTTTCTTT. This sequence encodes CASSYDSEAFF.

The genes are TRBV30 and TRBJ1-6, with 7 bases lining up with TRBD1. Germline V gives CDR1 GTSNPN, CDR2 SVGIG (reference sequence). J was trimmed by 10 bases and V by 0 bases; bases with no gene match: 6. This CDR3 region has 14 residues. The CDR3 nucleotides are TGTGCCTGGAGTGTAGGGCAGGGGGGCTCACCCCTCCACTTT. Translated: CAWSVGQGGSPLHF.

The genes are TRBV10-1 and TRBJ2-3, with TRBD2 matching over 12 bases. V lost 6 bases and J lost 8; bases outside the gene matches: 9. In germline, CDR1 is WNHNN, CDR2 SYGVQD (reference sequence). This CDR3 is 15 amino acids long. Written as DNA, the CDR3 is TGCGCCAGCAGAGAAGCTAGCGGGGGGGCGGGTACGCAGTATTTT. Protein: CASREASGGAGTQYF.

DNA of the CDR3: TGTGCCAGCAGTAATCACAGGGGGCGCACAGATACGCAGTATTTT. Its translation: CASSNHRGRTDTQYF. The chain has TRBV2 and TRBJ2-3, with 9 bases fitting TRBD1. The CDR3 is made up of 15 amino acids. V shed 5 bases and J 1 base; nucleotides not matched to a gene: 4. Looked up from germline, CDR1 is SNHLY and CDR2 is FYNNEI. Based on the CDR3 plus reference TRBV2 and TRBJ2-3, the full variable domain is EPEVTQTPSHQVTQMGQEVILRCVPISNHLYFYWYRQILGQKVEFLVSFYNNEISEKSEIFDDQFSVERPDGSNFTLKIRSTKLEDSAMYFCASSNHRGRTDTQYFGPGTRLTVL.

CDR3 nucleotides: TGTGCCAGCAGCTTAGTGACTTATTCTGAAGCTTTCTTT. Its protein product is CASSLVTYSEAFF. The rearrangement joins TRBV7-2 to TRBJ1-1, with D unresolved. CDR3 length: 13 residues. The germline CDR1 and CDR2 sequences are SGHTA and FQGNSA. Trimming removed 1 base from V and 6 bases from J, with 9 bases in between.

J is TRBJ2-7 and V is TRBV27; TRBD2 matches 7 bases. In germline, CDR1 is MNHEY, CDR2 SMNVEV (reference sequence). The CDR3 spans 14 residues. Unmatched junction bases numbered 3, after V lost 1 base and J lost 3 bases. The CDR3 region is CASSLLGGVYEQYF. As DNA, the CDR3 is TGTGCCAGCAGTTTATTGGGGGGGGTCTACGAGCAGTACTTC.

The chain recombines TRBV5-1 with TRBJ2-1; D is uncertain. The germline gives CDR1 SGHRS, CDR2 YFSETQ. This CDR3 is 13 amino acids long. V was shortened by 0 bases and J by 9 bases, with 10 bases between the two germline ends. The CDR3 DNA sequence: TGCGCCAGCAGCTTGGCCACCACCGGTGAGCAGTTCTTC. This sequence encodes CASSLATTGEQFF.

The chain carries TRBV28 and TRBJ1-5; D unresolved. CDR1 and CDR2 from the germline V gene are MDHEN and SYDVKM. The CDR3 contains 16 residues. The V and J ends lost 1 base and 4 bases respectively, with 14 bases between them. The chain's CDR3 is CASSLSRNSYNQPQHF. CDR3 nucleotide sequence: TGTGCCAGCAGTTTATCTCGTAACAGCTATAATCAGCCCCAGCATTTT.

This sequence joins TRBV18 and TRBJ1-6, with 7 bases identical to TRBD1. The CDR3 is 14 amino acids. Germline V gene lookup returns CDR1 KGHSH and CDR2 LQKENI. J was trimmed by 5 bases and V by 4 bases; bases with no gene match: 2. The CDR3 loop reads CASSQQGNNSPLHF. The CDR3 DNA follows: TGTGCCAGCTCACAACAGGGGAATAATTCACCCCTCCACTTT. Looking up the rest from reference TRBV18 and TRBJ1-6 gives the full variable domain: NAGVMQNPRHLVRRRGQEARLRCSPMKGHSHVYWYRQLPEEGLKFMVYLQKENIIDESGMPKERFSAEFPKEGPSILRIQQVVRGDSAAYFCASSQQGNNSPLHFGNGTRLTVT.

The V and J genes are TRBV5-1 and TRBJ2-5, with 7 positions matching TRBD2. The germline V gene has CDR1 SGHRS and CDR2 YFSETQ. The CDR3 extends over 15 amino acids. V dropped 3 bases and J dropped 5; count of bases not matched to a gene: 10. The CDR3, as DNA: TGCGCCAGCAGCTCCCTCGTGGCGGGGGTGGAGACCCAGTACTTC. Its protein is CASSSLVAGVETQYF.

The sample holds a few counts of this clone. This chain connects TRBV6-2 or TRBV6-3 to TRBJ2-2; the match to TRBD2 covers 9 bases. V lost 2 bases, J lost 6 bases, and 4 bases stayed unmatched. CDR1 and CDR2 (germline): MNHEY, SVGEGT. This CDR3 has 15 residues. The CDR3 DNA is TGTGCCAGCAGTTACGCGCGGGGGGGCCCCGGGGAGCTGTTTTTT. Amino acids: CASSYARGGPGELFF.

The DNA of the CDR3 is TGTGCCAGCAGCTTAGCTGGGGGCAGGCAGCCCCAGCATTTT. This sequence encodes CASSLAGGRQPQHF. The V gene is TRBV7-9, the J gene TRBJ1-5; tentative D call: TRBD1 (6 bases). Germline assignment: CDR1 SEHNR and CDR2 FQNEAQ (reference sequence). V was trimmed by 0 bases and J by 7 bases, leaving 10 bases between them. This CDR3 has 14 amino acids.

This chain joins TRBV14 and TRBJ2-2; unclear D gene. Germline V gives CDR1 SGHDN, CDR2 FVKESK. Trimming shortened V by 0 bases and J by 2 bases, and 7 bases separated the two germline ends. The CDR3 totals 15 residues. The CDR3 loop is CASSQDQINTGELFF. DNA for the CDR3: TGTGCCAGCAGCCAAGACCAAATCAACACCGGGGAGCTGTTTTTT.

This chain connects TRBV6-5 to TRBJ1-1, with 12 bases that match TRBD1. Germline V gene sequence: CDR1 MNHEY, CDR2 SVGAGI. The length of the CDR3 is 14 residues. The V gene end was trimmed by 6 bases and the J gene end by 5 bases; junction bases not matched to a gene: 4. CDR3 region: CASRGQGASTEAFF. The CDR3 region has the DNA TGTGCCAGCAGGGGACAGGGGGCGAGTACTGAAGCTTTCTTT.

This chain uses TRBV28 with TRBJ1-4; no reliable D call. The germline V gene has CDR1 MDHEN and CDR2 SYDVKM. This CDR3 region has 14 residues. Deletions cut 5 bases from V and 10 bases from J, with 17 bases between. The CDR3 loop reads CASSLGGKTGKLFF. CDR3 in DNA: TGTGCCAGCAGTCTGGGAGGAAAAACCGGAAAACTGTTTTTT.